This TCR beta chain was found in a study of T cell repertoires in ileal Crohn's disease. Here immunoSEQ multiplex PCR was the method, and the copy in TCRdb shows in-frame clones only, minus some. The sample carries 640 or so clones, approximately 83% recorded once. This CDR3 contains 13 residues. The germline V gene encodes CDR1 SGHAT and CDR2 FQNNGV. V lost 5 bases to trimming and J lost 11 bases; unmatched junction nucleotides: 11. Note on this clone: Antigen: not known.

Points from the study as a whole: Compared with non-smokers, active smokers at surgery showed more clonal expansions.

This sequence originates from an adult with Crohn's disease. This chain connects TRBV11-2 to TRBJ1-1, with 7 bases identical to TRBD1. Sequenced: ileal tissue. The CDR3 region has the DNA TGTGCCAGCAGCACGGACAGGATTTTTGGTGCTTTCTTT. Protein product: CASSTDRIFGAFF.